This T cell receptor beta chain derives from a study of graft-versus-host responses after intestinal transplantation. Study as a whole: Recipients underwent multivisceral, liver-intestinal, or isolated intestinal transplants.

Study observations and caveats: Detected in recipient marrow were GvH clones, some of which were first observed in ileum or blood.

Data came from immunoSEQ multiplex PCR; TCRdb stores just in-frame clones and leaves some out. The data show tens of thousands of clones, with roughly 91% seen just once and roughly 2% held by the top ten. The CDR3 has 13 residues. V lost 2 bases and J 3 bases, leaving 10 bases between the germline ends. Germline CDR1 is GTSNPN and CDR2 is SVGIG (reference sequence). This clone appeared once. Its antigen is as yet unknown. The chain has TRBV30 and TRBJ1-1, with no clear D. This clonotype originated in a human donor who received an intestinal transplant. Sequencing was performed on unstimulated CD8+ T cells sorted from spleen or lymph node cells, taken before intestinal transplant. The CDR3 nucleotides read TGTGCCTGGAGTACCGGGATTTACACTGAAGCTTTCTTT. It specifies CAWSTGIYTEAFF.